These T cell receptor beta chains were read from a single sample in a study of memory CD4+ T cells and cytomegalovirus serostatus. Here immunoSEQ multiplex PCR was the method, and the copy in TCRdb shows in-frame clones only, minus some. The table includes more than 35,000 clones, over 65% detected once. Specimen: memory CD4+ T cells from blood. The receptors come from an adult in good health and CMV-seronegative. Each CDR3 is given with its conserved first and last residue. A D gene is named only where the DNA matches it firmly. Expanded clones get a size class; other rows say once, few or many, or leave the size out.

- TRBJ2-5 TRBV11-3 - CASSSHPGETQYF TGTGCCAGCAGCTCGCATCCTGGCGAGACCCAGTACTTC
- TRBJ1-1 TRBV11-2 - CASSLDRTGTEAFF TGTGCCAGCAGCTTAGATCGCACAGGCACTGAAGCTTTCTTT
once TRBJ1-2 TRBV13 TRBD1 CASSWGQAGGYTF TGTGCCAGCAGCTGGGGACAGGCTGGAGGCTACACCTTC
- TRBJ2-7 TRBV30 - CAWSVTHSYEQYF TGTGCCTGGAGTGTAACCCACTCCTACGAGCAGTACTTC
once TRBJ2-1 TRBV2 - CASSGGLGEQFF TGTGCCAGCAGTGGGGGTTTGGGAGAGCAGTTCTTC
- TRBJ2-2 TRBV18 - CASSPAANTGELFF TGTGCCAGCTCACCAGCAGCGAACACCGGGGAGCTGTTTTTT
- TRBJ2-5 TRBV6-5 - CASSYRETQYF TGTGCCAGCAGTTATAGAGAGACCCAGTACTTC
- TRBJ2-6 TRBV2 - CASSESSGANVLTF TGTGCCAGCAGTGAAAGCTCTGGGGCCAACGTCCTGACTTTC
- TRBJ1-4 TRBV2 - CASSAISGVANEKLFF TGTGCCAGCAGTGCGATTTCAGGCGTTGCTAATGAAAAACTGTTTTTT
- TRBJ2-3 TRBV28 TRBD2 CASSSDRRRGGRYTQYF TGTGCCAGCAGTTCCGACCGGAGGCGGGGGGGCCGATATACGCAGTATTTT
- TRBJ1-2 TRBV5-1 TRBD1 CASSLAGDRDGYTF TGCGCCAGCAGCTTGGCGGGGGACAGGGACGGCTACACCTTC
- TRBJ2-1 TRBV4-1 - CASLGTGNYNEQFF TGCGCCAGCTTGGGGACGGGGAATTACAATGAGCAGTTCTTC
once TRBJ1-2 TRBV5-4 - CASSLDGGGYYGYTF TGTGCCAGCAGCTTGGACGGTGGGGGGTACTATGGCTACACCTTC
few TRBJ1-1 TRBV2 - CASSVLGAEAFF TGTGCCAGCAGTGTTTTGGGCGCTGAAGCTTTCTTT
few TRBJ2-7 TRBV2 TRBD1 CASSETGGTYEQYF TGTGCCAGCAGTGAGACAGGGGGTACCTACGAGCAGTACTTC
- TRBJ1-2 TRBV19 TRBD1 CASRSWGDSDYGYTF TGTGCCAGTAGATCTTGGGGGGACAGCGACTATGGCTACACCTTC
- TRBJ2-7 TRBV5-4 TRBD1 CASSSRTGRNVYEQYF TGTGCCAGCAGCTCAAGGACAGGGAGGAATGTCTACGAGCAGTACTTC
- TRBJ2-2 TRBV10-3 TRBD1 CAIKGETGIAGELFF TGTGCCATCAAGGGGGAGACAGGGATCGCCGGGGAGCTGTTTTTT
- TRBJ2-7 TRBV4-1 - CASSQGQGGTYEQYF TGCGCCAGCAGCCAAGGGCAGGGGGGAACCTACGAGCAGTACTTC
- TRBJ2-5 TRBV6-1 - CASSVGGQETQYF TGTGCCAGCAGTGTGGGGGGACAAGAGACCCAGTACTTC
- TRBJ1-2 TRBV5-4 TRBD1 CASSVTGVEGYTF TGTGCCAGCAGCGTGACAGGGGTGGAGGGCTACACCTTC
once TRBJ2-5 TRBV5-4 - CASSSPTGGVTSETQYF TGTGCCAGCAGCTCACCTACTGGCGGGGTTACCTCAGAGACCCAGTACTTC
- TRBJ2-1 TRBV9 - CASSDRDFNNEQFF TGTGCCAGCAGCGACCGGGACTTCAACAATGAGCAGTTCTTC
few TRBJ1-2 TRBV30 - CAWSVEANYGYTF TGTGCCTGGAGTGTAGAAGCTAACTATGGCTACACCTTC
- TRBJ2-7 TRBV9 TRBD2 CASSVASGGHYEQYF TGTGCCAGCAGCGTTGCTAGCGGGGGCCACTACGAGCAGTACTTC
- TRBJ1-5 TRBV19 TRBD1 CATCPQGNQPQHF TGTGCCACTTGTCCACAGGGGAATCAGCCCCAGCATTTT